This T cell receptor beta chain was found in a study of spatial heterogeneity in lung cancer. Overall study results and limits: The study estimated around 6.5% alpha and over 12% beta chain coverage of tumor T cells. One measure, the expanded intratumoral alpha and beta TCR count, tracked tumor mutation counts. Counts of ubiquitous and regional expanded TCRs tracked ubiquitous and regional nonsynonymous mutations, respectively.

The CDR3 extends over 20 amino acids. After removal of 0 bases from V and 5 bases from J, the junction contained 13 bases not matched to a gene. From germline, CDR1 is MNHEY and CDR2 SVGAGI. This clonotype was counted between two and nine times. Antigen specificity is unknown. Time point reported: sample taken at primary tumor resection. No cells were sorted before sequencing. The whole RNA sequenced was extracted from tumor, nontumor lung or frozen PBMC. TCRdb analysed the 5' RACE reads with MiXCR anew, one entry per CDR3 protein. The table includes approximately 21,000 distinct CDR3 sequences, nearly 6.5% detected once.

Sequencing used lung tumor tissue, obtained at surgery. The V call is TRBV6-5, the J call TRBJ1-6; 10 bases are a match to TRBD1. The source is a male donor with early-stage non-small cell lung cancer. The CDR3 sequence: CASSYSSGTGVVGNNSPLHF. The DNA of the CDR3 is TGTGCCAGCAGTTACTCGTCCGGGACAGGGGTTGTCGGAAATAATTCACCCCTCCACTTT.